This T cell receptor beta chain is drawn from a study of PD-L1 blockade in urothelial cancer. Generated by immunoSEQ multiplex PCR, the TCRdb table keeps only in-frame clones and is missing some. The sample has about 43,000 clones, roughly 91% seen once. The clonotype comes from a woman aged 55-69 years with urothelial cancer. The source material was PBMCs, sampled around atezolizumab (anti-PD-L1) treatment.

CDR3 loop: CASSSQGVLGETQYF. The CDR3 DNA follows: TGTGCCAGCAGCTCCCAGGGGGTCTTGGGGGAGACCCAGTACTTC. This chain uses TRBV7-7 with TRBJ2-5, with 7 bases lining up with TRBD1. This CDR3 has 15 amino acids. CDR1 and CDR2 from the germline V gene are SSHAT and FNYEAQ (reference sequence). V lost 4 bases, J lost 5 bases, and 10 bases stayed unmatched. Full variable domain (rest looked up from reference TRBV7-7 and TRBJ2-5): GAGVSQSPRYKVTKRGQDVTLRCDPISSHATLYWYQQALGQGPEFLTYFNYEAQPDKSGLPSDRFSAERPEGSISTLTIQRTEQRDSAMYRCASSSQGVLGETQYFGPGTRLLVL.